One and the same sample provided the 9 T cell receptor beta chains below, sequenced in a study of blood T cell repertoires in COVID-19. Assay used: immunoSEQ multiplex PCR; TCRdb lists only in-frame clones, some missing. The sample comprises some 50,000 clones, approximately 80% of which are singletons, and around 14% rests with the top ten. Sample: peripheral blood. The receptor source for this set is a human donor in a cohort sampled during active COVID-19.

The chain uses TRBV3-1 (or the pseudogene TRBV3-2) and TRBJ2-3, with D uncertain. This CDR3 region has 14 residues. Trimming pared 3 bases from V and 0 bases from J, leaving 7 bases between. Germline V gene data show CDR1 as LGHDT and CDR2 as YNNKEL (reference sequence). The CDR3: CASSQYTSTDTQYF. CDR3 sequence (DNA): TGTGCCAGCAGCCAGTACACCAGCACAGATACGCAGTATTTT.

A single count supports this clone. This sequence joins TRBV20-1 and TRBJ2-3; D is uncertain. Trimming took off 3 bases at V and 0 bases at J, with 13 bases between the two ends. Germline-derived CDR1 and CDR2 are DFQATT and SNEGSKA (reference sequence). The CDR3 has 15 amino acids. The CDR3 DNA follows: TGCAGTGCTAGTCGCCAGATGACTAGCACAGATACGCAGTATTTT. Amino acid sequence: CSASRQMTSTDTQYF.

The chain is built from TRBV29-1 and TRBJ2-7; 11 bases are shared with TRBD1. There are 13 residues in the CDR3. The germline CDR1 and CDR2 sequences are SQVTM and ANQGSEA. V was clipped by 5 bases and J by 3 bases; unmatched bases: 3. This CDR3 is CSVRTGGFYEQYF. The CDR3 nucleotides are TGCAGCGTTAGGACAGGGGGCTTCTACGAGCAGTACTTC.

This chain connects TRBV7-6 to TRBJ2-3; D perhaps matches TRBD2 (6 bases). CDR3 size: 16 residues. In germline, CDR1 is SGHVS, CDR2 FNYEAQ. The V gene lost 0 bases and the J gene lost 2 bases, with 12 bases spanning the gap. The CDR3 spells CASSLAGLSPTDTQYF. The CDR3 nucleotides are TGTGCCAGCAGCTTAGCGGGACTCTCTCCCACAGATACGCAGTATTTT.

The chain has TRBV7-8 and TRBJ2-5, with D maybe TRBD1 (6 bases). The V gene's germline CDR1 is SGHVS and CDR2 FQNEAQ. CDR3 length equals 16 residues. The germline V and J ends were trimmed by 5 bases and 1 base, with 17 bases remaining between them. CDR3 protein: CASSLTPGAIQETQYF. CDR3 coding DNA: TGTGCCAGCAGCCTTACCCCAGGGGCTATCCAAGAGACCCAGTACTTC.

This chain uses TRBV7-9 with TRBJ2-2, with TRBD1 as a possible D gene (5 bases). Germline V lookup: CDR1 SEHNR, CDR2 FQNEAQ (reference sequence). The CDR3 totals 14 residues. The V end lost 1 base, the J end lost 6 bases, and 9 bases lay between the germline ends. The CDR3 region is CASSLGGLAGELFF. The CDR3 DNA reads as TGTGCCAGCAGCTTAGGGGGCCTGGCCGGGGAGCTGTTTTTT.

The chain joins TRBV30 to TRBJ2-7; D might be TRBD2 (5 bases). Trimming took 3 bases from V and 2 from J, leaving 14 bases between them. This CDR3 region has 14 residues. The germline CDR1 and CDR2 sequences are GTSNPN and SVGIG (reference sequence). Written as DNA, the CDR3 is TGTGCCTGGAGGCCCAGCGGAGACCCCTACGAGCAGTACTTC. This encodes CAWRPSGDPYEQYF.

Notes on this clone: The junction does not match germline at one end; this may be a read error. The chain links TRBV4-1 to TRBJ1-5; 8 bases are shared with TRBD1. The CDR3 contains 15 residues. Germline assignment: CDR1 MGHRA and CDR2 YSYEKL. The CDR3 DNA is TGCGCCAGCAGCCAAGGCGCAGGGGGCAAACAGCCCCAGCATTTT. This codes for CASSQGAGGKQPQHF.

V is TRBV12-3 or TRBV12-4 and J is TRBJ1-5, with D possibly matching TRBD1 (5 bases). The CDR3 is 13 amino acids. The V end lost 7 bases, the J end lost 8 bases, and 15 bases lay between the germline ends. The CDR3 is CASTRGLQEPQHF. The CDR3 bases are TGTGCCAGCACAAGGGGACTTCAGGAGCCCCAGCATTTT.